This T cell receptor beta chain was obtained from a study of T cells in Graves' hyperthyroidism and ophthalmopathy. This clonotype has just a few counts. Its antigen is still unknown. This may be a read error, as it is one base from a much larger clone. General study points: The model identified upcoming ophthalmopathy a median approximately six months ahead of onset. In blood, most of the thyroid clonotypes expanded above 0.001 were also present.

Uncontrolled infection, other autoimmune disease, pregnancy or lactation disqualified patients from enrolment. TCR beta CDR3 region amplification was performed from RNA transcripts. The TCR CDR3 was amplified in a first-round RT-PCR using the HTBI primer set. TCRdb redid the calling of the multiplex PCR reads with MiXCR, one entry per CDR3 protein. The sample holds some 50,000 distinct CDR3 sequences; around half are singletons and the top ten take about 8.9%. CDR3 size: 13 residues. V lost 3 bases, J lost 7 bases, and 14 bases lay in between. Germline V gene lookup returns CDR1 SGHDT and CDR2 YYEEEE.

This clonotype was sampled from a woman in her 50s with Graves' ophthalmopathy. The sample consisted of blood. The V gene is TRBV5-6, the J gene TRBJ2-7, with D maybe TRBD1 (6 bases). This chain's CDR3 is CASSSAGALEQYF. The CDR3 DNA reads TGTGCCAGCAGCTCAGCAGGGGCTCTTGAGCAGTACTTC.